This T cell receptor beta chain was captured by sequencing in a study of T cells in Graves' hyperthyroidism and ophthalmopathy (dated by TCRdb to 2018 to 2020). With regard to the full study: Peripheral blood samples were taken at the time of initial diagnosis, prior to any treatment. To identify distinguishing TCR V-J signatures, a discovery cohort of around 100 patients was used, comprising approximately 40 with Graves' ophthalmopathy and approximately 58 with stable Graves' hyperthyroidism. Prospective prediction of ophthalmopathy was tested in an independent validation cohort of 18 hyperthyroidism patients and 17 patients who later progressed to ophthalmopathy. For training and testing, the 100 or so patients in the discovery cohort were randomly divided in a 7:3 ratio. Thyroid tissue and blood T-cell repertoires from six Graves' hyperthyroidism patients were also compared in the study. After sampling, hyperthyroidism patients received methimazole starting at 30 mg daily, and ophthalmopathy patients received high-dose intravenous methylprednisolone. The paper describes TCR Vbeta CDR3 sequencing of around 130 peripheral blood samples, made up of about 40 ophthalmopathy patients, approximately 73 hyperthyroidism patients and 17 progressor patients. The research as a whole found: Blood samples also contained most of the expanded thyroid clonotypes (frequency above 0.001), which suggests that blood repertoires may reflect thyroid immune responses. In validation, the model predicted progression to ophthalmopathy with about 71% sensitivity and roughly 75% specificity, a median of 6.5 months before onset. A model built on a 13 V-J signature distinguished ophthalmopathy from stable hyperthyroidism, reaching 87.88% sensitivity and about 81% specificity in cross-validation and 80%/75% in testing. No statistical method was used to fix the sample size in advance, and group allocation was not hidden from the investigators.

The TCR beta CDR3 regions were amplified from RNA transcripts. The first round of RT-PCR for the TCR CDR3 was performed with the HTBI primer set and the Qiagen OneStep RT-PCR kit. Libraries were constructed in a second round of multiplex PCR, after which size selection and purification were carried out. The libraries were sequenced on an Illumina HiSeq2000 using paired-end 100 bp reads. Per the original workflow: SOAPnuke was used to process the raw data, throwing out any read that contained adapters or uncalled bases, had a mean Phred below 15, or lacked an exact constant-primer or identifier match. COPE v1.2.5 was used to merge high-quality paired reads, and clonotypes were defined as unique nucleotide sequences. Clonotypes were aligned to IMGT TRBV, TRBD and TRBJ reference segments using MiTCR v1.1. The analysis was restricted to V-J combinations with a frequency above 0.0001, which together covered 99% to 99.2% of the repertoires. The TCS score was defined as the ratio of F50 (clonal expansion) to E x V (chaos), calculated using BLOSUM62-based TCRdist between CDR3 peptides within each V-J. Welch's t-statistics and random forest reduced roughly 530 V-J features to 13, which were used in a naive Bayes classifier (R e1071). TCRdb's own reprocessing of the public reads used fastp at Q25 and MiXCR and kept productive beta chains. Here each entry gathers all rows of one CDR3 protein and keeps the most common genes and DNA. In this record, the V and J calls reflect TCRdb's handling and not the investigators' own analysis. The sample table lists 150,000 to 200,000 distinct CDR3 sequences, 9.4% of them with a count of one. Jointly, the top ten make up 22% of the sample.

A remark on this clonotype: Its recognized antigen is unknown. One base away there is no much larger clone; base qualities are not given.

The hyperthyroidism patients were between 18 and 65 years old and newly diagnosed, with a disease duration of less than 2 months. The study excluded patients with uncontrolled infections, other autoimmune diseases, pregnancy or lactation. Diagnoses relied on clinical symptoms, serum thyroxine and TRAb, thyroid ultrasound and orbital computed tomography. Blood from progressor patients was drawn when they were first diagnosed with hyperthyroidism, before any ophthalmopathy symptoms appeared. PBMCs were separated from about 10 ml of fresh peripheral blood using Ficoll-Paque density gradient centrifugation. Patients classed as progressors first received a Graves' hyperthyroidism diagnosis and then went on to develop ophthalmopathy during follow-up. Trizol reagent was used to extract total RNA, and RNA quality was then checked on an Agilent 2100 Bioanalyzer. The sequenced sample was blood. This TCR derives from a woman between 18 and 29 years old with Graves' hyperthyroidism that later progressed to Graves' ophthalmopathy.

The CDR3 reads CASSPQGASKNIQYF. The base sequence is TGTGCCAGCAGCCCCCAGGGTGCGTCCAAAAACATTCAGTACTTC. In this chain, TRBV9 is recombined with TRBJ2-4; TRBD1 is perhaps the D gene, given 5 matching bases. The germline V gene gives CDR1 as SGDLS and CDR2 as YYNGEE. V drops 4 bases and J drops 2 bases, leaving 13 bases in between. The CDR3 runs 15 amino acids, cysteine and phenylalanine included. Only the CDR3 DNA stays, 45 bases, in frame from base 1. Outside the CDR3, residues come from the reference TRBV9 and TRBJ2-4 proteins, so the full variable domain is: DSGVTQTPKHLITATGQRVTLRCSPRSGDLSVYWYQQSLDQGLQFLIQYYNGEERAKGNILERFSAQQFPDLHSELNLSSLELGDSALYFCASSPQGASKNIQYFGAGTRLSVL.